This record concerns one T cell receptor beta chain sequence. Its cognate antigen has yet to be identified. Per-base qualities were not stored, and no clone one base away is much larger. Other DNA sequences in the sample encode the same CDR3. Collaborating institutions collected whole blood in K2EDTA tubes following their own protocols. For TCRbeta analysis, collaborators shipped samples in one of three forms: frozen whole blood, isolated PBMCs, or DNA extracted from either of those sample types. These data belong to a study of blood T cell repertoires in COVID-19 (dated by TCRdb to about 2020). Regarding the study in general: The collaborator samples originated in the United States, Italy and Spain and spanned the acute and convalescent phases of COVID-19. The prospective study material was composed of cDNA or gDNA derived from T cells, B-cell-depleted T cells, or PBMCs. Subjects who had been exposed to COVID-19, were actively infected with it, or had recovered from it provided the deeply sampled blood TCRbeta repertoires that made up the dataset. The repertoires were released in a freely available public database meant as a resource for research on the immune response to SARS-CoV-2. The samples were drawn from the first 160 participants of the ongoing ImmuneRACE study and from 950 to 1,500 subjects provided by 6 global collaborators. Nearly every sample came with metadata listing a de-identified subject ID, COVID-19 status, age in years and sex. Where available, HLA class I and class II types were obtained from metadata supplied by the sample provider rather than from assay-based typing. Study-wide findings and limitations: The quantity of clinical and demographic metadata differed by source and by participant and was supplied without curation.

Spanning cysteine to phenylalanine, the CDR3 consists of 14 amino acids. CDR3 DNA only is kept here, 42 bases in frame from base 1. Germline trimming: 0 bases from V, 4 bases from J; junction bases outside gene matches: 3. Looking up the germline V gene yields CDR1 SGHRS and CDR2 YFSETQ. The immunoSEQ Assay, a bias-controlled multiplex PCR, was used to amplify TCRbeta CDR3 regions from genomic DNA. For the original study's pipeline: Within the assay, amplification of reference gene primers was used to estimate how many nucleated cells each sample contained. To quantify the absolute abundance of each unique TCRbeta CDR3 rearrangement, sequence reads were collapsed and filtered. For each sample, productive Simpson clonality was calculated as the square root of Simpson's diversity index over productive rearrangements. Imported from immuneACCESS, the table was reduced by TCRdb to in-frame sequences with V and J called. These copies leave out some clones; in studies compared against another copy, an unresolved V gene accounts for under half, and the cause of the remainder is not known. V, J and clone size reflect that table, while D and trimming were determined from the DNA. The sample data list 270,000 or so clones, and about 89% of these were observed just once. Of the sample, about 4.6% falls within the top ten clones.

The sequence was obtained from a man in his forties with acute or convalescent COVID-19. Sequencing used peripheral blood. This sequence uses TRBV5-1 and TRBJ2-7, with TRBD2 identical over 8 junction bases. The CDR3: CASSLAGGVYEQYF. The DNA is as follows: TGCGCCAGCAGCTTGGCCGGGGGGGTTTACGAGCAGTACTTC.